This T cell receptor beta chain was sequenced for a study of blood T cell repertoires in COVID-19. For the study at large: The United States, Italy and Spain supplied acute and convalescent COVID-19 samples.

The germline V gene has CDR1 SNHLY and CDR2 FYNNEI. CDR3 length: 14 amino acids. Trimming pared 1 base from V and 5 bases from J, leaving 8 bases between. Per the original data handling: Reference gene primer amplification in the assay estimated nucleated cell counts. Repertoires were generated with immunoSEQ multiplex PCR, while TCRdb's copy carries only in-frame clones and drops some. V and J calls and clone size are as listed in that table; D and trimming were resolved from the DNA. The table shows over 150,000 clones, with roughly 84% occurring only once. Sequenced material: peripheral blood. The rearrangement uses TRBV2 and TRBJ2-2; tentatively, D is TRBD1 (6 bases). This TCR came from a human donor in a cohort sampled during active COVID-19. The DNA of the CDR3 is TGTGCCAGCAGTGAAGAACAGGGAACCGGGGAGCTGTTTTTT. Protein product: CASSEEQGTGELFF. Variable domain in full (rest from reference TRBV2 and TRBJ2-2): EPEVTQTPSHQVTQMGQEVILRCVPISNHLYFYWYRQILGQKVEFLVSFYNNEISEKSEIFDDQFSVERPDGSNFTLKIRSTKLEDSAMYFCASSEEQGTGELFFGEGSRLTVL.